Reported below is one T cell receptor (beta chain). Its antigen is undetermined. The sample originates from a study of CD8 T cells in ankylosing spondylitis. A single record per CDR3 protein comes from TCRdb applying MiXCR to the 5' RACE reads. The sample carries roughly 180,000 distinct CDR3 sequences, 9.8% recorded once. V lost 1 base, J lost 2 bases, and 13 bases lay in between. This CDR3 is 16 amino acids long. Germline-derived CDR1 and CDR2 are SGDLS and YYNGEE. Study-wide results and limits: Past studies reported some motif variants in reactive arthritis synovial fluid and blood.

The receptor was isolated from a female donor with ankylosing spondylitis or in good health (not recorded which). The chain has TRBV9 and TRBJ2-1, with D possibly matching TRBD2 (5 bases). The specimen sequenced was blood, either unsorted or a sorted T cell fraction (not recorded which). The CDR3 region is CASSVKMRAAYNEQFF. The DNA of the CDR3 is TGTGCCAGCAGCGTAAAAATGAGGGCCGCCTACAATGAGCAGTTCTTC.